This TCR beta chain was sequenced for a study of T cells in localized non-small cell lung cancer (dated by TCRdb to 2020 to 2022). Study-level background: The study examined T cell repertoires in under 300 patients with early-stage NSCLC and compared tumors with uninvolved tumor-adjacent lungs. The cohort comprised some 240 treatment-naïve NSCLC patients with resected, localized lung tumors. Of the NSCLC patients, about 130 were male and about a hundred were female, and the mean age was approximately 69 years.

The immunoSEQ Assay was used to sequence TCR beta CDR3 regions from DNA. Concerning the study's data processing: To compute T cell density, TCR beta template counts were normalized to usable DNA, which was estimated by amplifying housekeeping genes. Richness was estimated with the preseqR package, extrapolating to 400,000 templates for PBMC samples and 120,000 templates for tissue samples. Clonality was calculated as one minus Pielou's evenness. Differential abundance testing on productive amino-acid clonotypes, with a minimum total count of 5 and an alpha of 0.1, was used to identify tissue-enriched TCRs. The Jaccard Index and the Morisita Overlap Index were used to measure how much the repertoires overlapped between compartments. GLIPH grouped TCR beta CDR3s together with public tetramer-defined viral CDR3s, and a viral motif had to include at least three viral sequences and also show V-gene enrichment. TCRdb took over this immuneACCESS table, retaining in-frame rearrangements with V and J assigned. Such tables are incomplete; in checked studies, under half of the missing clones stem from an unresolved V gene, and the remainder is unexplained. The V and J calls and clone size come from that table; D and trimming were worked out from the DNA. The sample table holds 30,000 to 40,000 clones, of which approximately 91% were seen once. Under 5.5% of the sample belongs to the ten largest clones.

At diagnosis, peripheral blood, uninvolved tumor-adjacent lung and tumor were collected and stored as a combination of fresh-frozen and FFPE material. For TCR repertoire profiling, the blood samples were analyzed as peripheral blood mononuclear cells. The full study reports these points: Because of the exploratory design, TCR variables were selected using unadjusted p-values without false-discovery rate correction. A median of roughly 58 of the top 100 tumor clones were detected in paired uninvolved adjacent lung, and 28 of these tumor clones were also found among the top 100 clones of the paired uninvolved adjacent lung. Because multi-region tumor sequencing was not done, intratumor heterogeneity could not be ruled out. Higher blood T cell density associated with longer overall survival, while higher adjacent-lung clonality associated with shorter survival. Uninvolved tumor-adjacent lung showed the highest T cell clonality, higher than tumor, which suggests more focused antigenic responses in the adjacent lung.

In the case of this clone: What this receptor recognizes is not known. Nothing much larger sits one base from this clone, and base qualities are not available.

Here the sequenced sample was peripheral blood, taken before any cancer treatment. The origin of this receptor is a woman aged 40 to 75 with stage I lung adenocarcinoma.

CDR3 reads: CASSESPITGKRMNTEAFF. The nucleotide sequence is given as TGTGCCAGCAGCGAGAGTCCTATTACAGGGAAGAGAATGAACACTGAAGCTTTCTTT. The receptor chain draws on TRBV11-2 and TRBJ1-1, and possibly TRBD1, on 6 matching bases. The CDR3 runs 19 amino acids, cysteine and phenylalanine included. Left in the record is the CDR3 DNA by itself, 57 bases read in frame from the first base. Via the germline V gene, CDR1 is SGHAT and CDR2 FQNNGV. Trimming takes 5 bases from V and 0 bases from J, and the germline ends sit 25 bases apart. Extended through the reference TRBV11-2 and TRBJ1-1 proteins, this CDR3 yields the full variable domain: EAGVAQSPRYKIIEKRQSVAFWCNPISGHATLYWYQQILGQGPKLLIQFQNNGVVDDSQLPKDRFSAERLKGVDSTLKIQPAKLEDSAVYLCASSESPITGKRMNTEAFFGQGTRLTVV.